This TCR beta chain originates from a study of post-analysis software for immune sequencing data. Germline assignment: CDR1 SQVTM and CDR2 ANQGSEA. The CDR3 loop spans 17 amino acids. The J segment lost 0 bases and the V segment lost 7 bases, leaving 13 bases of the junction unmatched. Incorporated into the TCR beta cDNA libraries were unique molecular identifiers, which served to reduce PCR and sequencing biases. T cells numbering about 0.95 to 11 million gave rise to a few hundred thousand cDNA molecules. In TCRdb, the PCR reads were re-called with MiXCR into one record per CDR3 protein. Among 250,000 to 300,000 distinct CDR3 sequences, 36% were seen once, and the ten largest hold 4.5% to 5.5%. This clonotype has a count of ten or more. No antigen is known for it. Study conclusions and caveats: The five TRBV segments detected at higher frequency in patients than in controls included TRBV5-6, TRBV5-1 and TRBV20-1. In multiple sclerosis, normalized Chao1 diversity was significantly below that of controls.

The specimen sequenced was blood. This receptor was identified in a girl between 5 and 17 years old with multiple sclerosis. The gene calls are TRBV29-1 and TRBJ2-3; 10 bases match TRBD2. The CDR3 DNA reads TGCAGCGCCATGGGTCTAGCGGGAGAGGGGAGCACAGATACGCAGTATTTT. It translates to CSAMGLAGEGSTDTQYF.